This T cell receptor beta chain originates from a study of cytomegalovirus exposure and HLA in healthy donors. Study-wide context: Some 91 million unique TCRs from HLA-typed donors were held in an early release of data.

Study-wide results and caveats: Several V segments, TRBV6-2 and TRBV6-3 among them, could not be told apart and were dropped. As a later analysis showed, a missense DCLRE1C variant was linked to trimming of TCR beta V- and J-genes. The study designated about 160 TCR beta chains cytomegalovirus-associated.

A multiplex PCR was run with 60 Vbeta primers and 13 Jbeta primers. Only in-frame clones appear in the TCRdb table, and some are missing; sequencing was by immunoSEQ multiplex PCR. The sample records roughly 100,000 clones, roughly three quarters being singletons. Trimming left V 1 base short and J 4 bases short, with 11 bases between. The CDR3 sequence is 15 residues long. Germline V gene sequence: CDR1 MGHDK, CDR2 SYGVNS. Details on this clone: Its specificity is not known.

The gene calls are TRBV25-1 and TRBJ1-5, with D possibly TRBD1 on 6 matching bases. The sample comprised PBMCs. The receptor comes from a man aged 40-49 years in good health and CMV-seronegative. The DNA for the CDR3 is TGTGCCAGCAGTGAATCGAGGACAGCAAATCAGCCCCAGCATTTT. Its protein product is CASSESRTANQPQHF.